The clone carrying this T cell receptor beta chain was counted between two and nine times. Its antigen is as yet unknown. The data were obtained in a study of identical twins. General study points: There were fewer insertions in abundant cord blood beta clonotypes, but memory repertoires showed no such pattern. The models gave estimates that fell short of the out-of-frame TCR alpha sharing seen in monozygotic twins. Out-of-frame alpha sequences that twins shared showed excess low generation probability.

CDR1 SEHNR and CDR2 FQNEAQ come from the germline V gene (reference sequence). The germline V and J ends were trimmed by 2 bases and 5 bases, with 8 bases remaining between them. This CDR3 contains 13 residues. TCRdb recomputed calls from the 5' RACE reads with MiXCR, one row per CDR3 protein. This table holds about 530,000 distinct CDR3 sequences, 13% to 15% found once. These same data were also listed under a study on yellow fever vaccine responses in identical twins.

Sequencing input: CD4+ T cells sorted from blood. The rearrangement joins TRBV7-9 to TRBJ2-3; D gene ambiguous. This receptor was identified in a young woman in good health. The CDR3 DNA reads TGTGCCAGCAGCTTATCTCTTGGAGATACGCAGTATTTT. Amino acid sequence: CASSLSLGDTQYF.